The rows below give T cell receptor beta chains drawn from one sample of a study of blood T cell repertoires in COVID-19. Here immunoSEQ multiplex PCR was the method, and the copy in TCRdb shows in-frame clones only, minus some. The table shows under 550,000 clones, with 85% to 90% occurring only once. The sample comprised peripheral blood. The receptors shown here come from a man aged 18 to 30 with COVID-19, enrolled during active disease. CDR3s include the opening cysteine and the closing phenylalanine or tryptophan. A D gene is named only where the DNA matches it firmly. Not all rows give a size; the values are once, few, many and, for expanded clones, a class.

clone_size d_call j_call v_call cdr3_nt cdr3_aa
NA NA TRBJ1-6 TRBV30 TGTGCCTGGACCGAAGGACTCTCGGGAGCACCCCTCCACTTT CAWTEGLSGAPLHF
NA TRBD2 TRBJ2-3 TRBV29-1 TGCAGCGTTCCTATTTTAACTGCGGGGGCAGATACGCAGTATTTT CSVPILTAGADTQYF
NA NA TRBJ1-2 TRBV5-8 TGTGCCAGCAGCTTGGTTGTGTCCCATGACTATGGCTACACCTTC CASSLVVSHDYGYTF
NA NA TRBJ1-2 TRBV20-1 TGCAGTGCTAGAGACAACTACGGCTACACCTTC CSARDNYGYTF
once TRBD1 TRBJ1-2 TRBV10-2 TGCGCCAGCAATCCGGGACAGGGTGGCTACACCTTC CASNPGQGGYTF
NA TRBD2 TRBJ2-5 TRBV7-2 TGTGCCAGCAGTCCCCTAGCGGGATCGAGGGAGACCCAGTACTTC CASSPLAGSRETQYF
NA NA TRBJ1-1 TRBV6-5 TGTGCCAGCAGTTACGACGGGGGTGAGAACACTGAAGCTTTCTTT CASSYDGGENTEAFF
NA NA TRBJ1-1 TRBV14 TGTGCCAGCAGCCAATTCCGCGGACAGCACACTGAAGCTTTCTTT CASSQFRGQHTEAFF
NA NA TRBJ1-1 TRBV6-5 TGTGCCAGCGGGGCCAGCTGGAACACTGAAGCTTTCTTT CASGASWNTEAFF
NA NA TRBJ2-1 TRBV27 TGTGCCAGCCACACCACCGGGATCTCTCTCACTGAGCAGTTCTTC CASHTTGISLTEQFF
NA NA TRBJ2-7 TRBV7-9 TGTGCCAGCGGGGGGATGGAGCAGTACTTC CASGGMEQYF
NA NA TRBJ1-6 TRBV6-9 TGTGCCAACCCTGGGCCAGAAGGTAATTCACCCCTCCACTTT CANPGPEGNSPLHF
NA NA TRBJ2-7 TRBV11-3 TGTGCCAGCAGCCCACCGGGCTCCTACGAGCAGTACTTC CASSPPGSYEQYF
NA TRBD2 TRBJ2-1 TRBV5-1 TGCGCCAGCAGCTTGGATGGCGGGGGGATCTACAATGAGCAGTTCTTC CASSLDGGGIYNEQFF
NA TRBD2 TRBJ2-3 TRBV5-5 TGTGCCAGCAGCTTGGGACTAGCGGGGGCCGCAGATACGCAGTATTTT CASSLGLAGAADTQYF
NA NA TRBJ2-2 TRBV28 TGTGCCAGCAGTTTATTCAGGAGGGTAGGACCATACACCGGGGAGCTGTTTTTT CASSLFRRVGPYTGELFF
NA TRBD1 TRBJ2-7 TRBV9 TGTGCCAGCAGCCCCACCGGGACAGGGTTTTGGGAGCAGTACTTC CASSPTGTGFWEQYF
NA NA TRBJ2-2 TRBV15 TGTGCCACCAGCTGGGGACTTCGGGGGACGGGGGAGCTGTTTTTT CATSWGLRGTGELFF
NA TRBD1 TRBJ2-7 TRBV6-5 TGTGCCAGCAGACTATGGACAGGGGAAGGGTACGAGCAGTACTTC CASRLWTGEGYEQYF
once TRBD1 TRBJ1-1 TRBV18 TGTGCCAGCGCGACAGGGACCACTGAAGCTTTCTTT CASATGTTEAFF
NA TRBD2 TRBJ2-1 TRBV2 TGTGCCAGCAGTGAATTCAGCGGGAGGGTGAATGAGCAGTTCTTC CASSEFSGRVNEQFF
NA NA TRBJ2-2 TRBV25-1 TGTGCCAGCAGTGCCCAGGATGACACCGGGGAGCTGTTTTTT CASSAQDDTGELFF
NA TRBD1 TRBJ1-1 TRBV14 TGTGCCAGCAGCCAAGAAGTCCGGGACAGGGGCTCTGAAGCTTTCTTT CASSQEVRDRGSEAFF
NA NA TRBJ2-7 TRBV29-1 TGCAGCGTTTTACACAACTACGAGCAGTACTTC CSVLHNYEQYF
NA TRBD1 TRBJ2-1 TRBV19 TGTGCCAGCTCCAGGGGGTTCTACAATGAGCAGTTCTTC CASSRGFYNEQFF
few NA TRBJ2-5 TRBV5-1 TGCGCCAGCAGCTTTTTCGATGCGGGGGAGACCCAGTACTTC CASSFFDAGETQYF
NA NA TRBJ1-1 TRBV6-6 TGTGCCAGCAGTCCAACATCGAAGGGGCACACTGAAGCTTTCTTT CASSPTSKGHTEAFF
NA TRBD2 TRBJ2-7 TRBV7-6 TGTGCCAGCAGTTTACTAGCGGAGGAGGGGGAGCAGTACTTC CASSLLAEEGEQYF
NA TRBD1 TRBJ2-7 TRBV19 TGTGCCACCCGATCCCCGGGACAGGACTACGAGCAGTACTTC CATRSPGQDYEQYF
NA TRBD1 TRBJ1-1 TRBV11-3 TGTGCCAGCAGCTTAGGACAGGGCGCTGAAGCTTTCTTT CASSLGQGAEAFF
NA NA TRBJ2-3 TRBV4-1 TGCGCCAGCAGCCGCCGGAGTGAGTACTCCACAGATACGCAGTATTTT CASSRRSEYSTDTQYF
NA NA TRBJ2-7 TRBV4-1 TGCGCCAGCAGCCAAGTCCCTAGCAAAGCGTACGAGCAGTACTTC CASSQVPSKAYEQYF
few NA TRBJ1-6 TRBV30 TGTGCCTGGAGTGAAAACAGGGTTTCACCCCTCCACTTT CAWSENRVSPLHF
NA TRBD2 TRBJ2-2 TRBV10-1 TGCGCCAGCAGTGAGTTGCGGGAGGCCGGGGAGCTGTTTTTT CASSELREAGELFF
NA TRBD1 TRBJ1-1 TRBV6-5 TGTGCCAGTAAAAGGGGGCGGCTCACTGAAGCTTTCTTT CASKRGRLTEAFF
NA NA TRBJ1-5 TRBV5-5 TGTGCCAGCAGCTCCCGGGAAGGACAGCCCCAGCATTTT CASSSREGQPQHF
NA NA TRBJ2-2 TRBV25-1 TGTGCCAGCAGCAGAGGACAGAGTAACACCGGGGAGCTGTTTTTT CASSRGQSNTGELFF
many TRBD1 TRBJ2-5 TRBV19 TGTGCCAGTAGTATAGGCGGGACAGGCTTCCAAGAGACCCAGTACTTC CASSIGGTGFQETQYF
NA NA TRBJ2-1 TRBV13 TGTGCCAGCAGCTTAGCGGGTCTGGGGACTTCGCAGTTCTTC CASSLAGLGTSQFF
NA NA TRBJ2-1 TRBV18 TGTGCCAGCTCGCAGAATCAGGACAATGAGCAGTTCTTC CASSQNQDNEQFF
NA TRBD1 TRBJ2-3 TRBV28 TGTGCCAGCAGTTCGTCGACAGGGGCCTTCACAGATACGCAGTATTTT CASSSSTGAFTDTQYF
once TRBD1 TRBJ2-3 TRBV7-3 TGTGCCAGCAGCCCCCGACGGACAGGGAGAGGAAGCACAGATACGCAGTATTTT CASSPRRTGRGSTDTQYF
NA NA TRBJ1-6 TRBV6-6 TGTGCCAGCAGTTACCTGGGGCCAAATAATTCACCCCTCCACTTT CASSYLGPNNSPLHF
NA NA TRBJ2-1 TRBV10-3 TGTGCCATCGGTAGCTACAATGAGCAGTTCTTC CAIGSYNEQFF
NA TRBD1 TRBJ1-2 TRBV29-1 TGCAGCGAAGGACAGGGGGCGCGGGGCTACACCTTC CSEGQGARGYTF
once TRBD1 TRBJ1-4 TRBV11-2 TGTGCCAGCAGCCGGGACAGGGGGAATGAAAAACTGTTTTTT CASSRDRGNEKLFF
NA NA TRBJ1-3 TRBV5-4 TGTGCCAGCAGCTTCATAGGAGACACCATATATTTT CASSFIGDTIYF
NA TRBD1 TRBJ1-1 TRBV7-9 TGTGCCAGCAGCTTATCAGGGACAGGGGTCACTGAAGCTTTCTTT CASSLSGTGVTEAFF
NA NA TRBJ2-1 TRBV6-1 TGTGCCAGCAGTGAACAGGCGGGCCTCTCCTACAATGAGCAGTTCTTC CASSEQAGLSYNEQFF
NA NA TRBJ1-2 TRBV7-9 TGTGCCAGCAGCTTAGACACAGTCTATGGCTACACCTTC CASSLDTVYGYTF
NA NA TRBJ1-5 TRBV11-2 TGTGCCAGCAGCTTAGGGGCAGGGAATCAGCCCCAGCATTTT CASSLGAGNQPQHF
NA NA TRBJ1-1 TRBV29-1 TGCAGCGTCAACGGTGTAATGAACACTGAAGCTTTCTTT CSVNGVMNTEAFF
once NA TRBJ1-5 TRBV18 TGTGCCAGCTCACCACTACCGCCCAGGGGTATCAATCAGCCCCAGCATTTT CASSPLPPRGINQPQHF
NA NA TRBJ2-2 TRBV9 TGTGCCAGCAGCGTAGACACCCTGAACACCGGGGAGCTGTTTTTT CASSVDTLNTGELFF